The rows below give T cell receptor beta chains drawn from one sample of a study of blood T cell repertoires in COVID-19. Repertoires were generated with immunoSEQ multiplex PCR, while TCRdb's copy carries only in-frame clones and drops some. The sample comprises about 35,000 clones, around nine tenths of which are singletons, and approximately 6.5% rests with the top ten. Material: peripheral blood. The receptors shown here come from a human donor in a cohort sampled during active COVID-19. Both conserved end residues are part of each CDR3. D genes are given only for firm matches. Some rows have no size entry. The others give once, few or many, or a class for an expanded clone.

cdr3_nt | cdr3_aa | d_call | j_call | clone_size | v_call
TGTGCCAGCAGTGACACCTCGGGTAATGGCTACACCTTC | CASSDTSGNGYTF | NA | TRBJ1-2 | NA | TRBV6-1
TGTGCCAGCAGCCAAATGGGAGTTAGCACAGATACGCAGTATTTT | CASSQMGVSTDTQYF | NA | TRBJ2-3 | once | TRBV11-1
TGTGCCAGCAGCACCATACCGGGACAGTCGATGCAAAGCTACACCTTC | CASSTIPGQSMQSYTF | TRBD1 | TRBJ1-2 | NA | TRBV7-9
TGTGCCAGCAGCAACGAACTAGGGACTAGCGGGAGAGGGGAGCTGTTTTTT | CASSNELGTSGRGELFF | TRBD2 | TRBJ2-2 | NA | TRBV4-2
TGTGCCAGCAGCAAAGAATTGATAGCGGAGGGACGCAATGGGTATGGGAGCAATCAGCCCCAGCATTTT | CASSKELIAEGRNGYGSNQPQHF | NA | TRBJ1-5 | NA | TRBV21-1
TGTGCCAGCAGTGAATTAAGGCCCACAGACACTGAAGCTTTCTTT | CASSELRPTDTEAFF | NA | TRBJ1-1 | NA | TRBV6-1
TGTGCCAGCAGTTTAGCTCGGCAGGGGGACGAGCAGTACTTC | CASSLARQGDEQYF | TRBD1 | TRBJ2-7 | NA | TRBV28
TGTGCCACCAGCAGAGGGCGACAGGGGGCCGGAGAGACCCAGTACTTC | CATSRGRQGAGETQYF | TRBD1 | TRBJ2-5 | NA | TRBV15
TGTGCCAGCAGCCAGGACAGGATGAACACCGGGGAGCTGTTTTTT | CASSQDRMNTGELFF | TRBD1 | TRBJ2-2 | NA | TRBV6-5
TGTGCCAGCTCACCCTCGGCACAGGGGGAGACCCAGTACTTC | CASSPSAQGETQYF | TRBD1 | TRBJ2-5 | NA | TRBV18
TGTGCCAGCAGCCAGCGGGGGACCTTAACGACAGATACGCAGTATTTT | CASSQRGTLTTDTQYF | TRBD2 | TRBJ2-3 | NA | TRBV11-3
TGTGCCAGCAAGCGACAGGGAGCCTACGAGCAGTACTTC | CASKRQGAYEQYF | TRBD1 | TRBJ2-7 | NA | TRBV6-6
TGTGCCAGCAGCCAAGCGGGTAGGCGGGGTAGCTCCTACAATGAGCAGTTCTTC | CASSQAGRRGSSYNEQFF | NA | TRBJ2-1 | NA | TRBV4-2
TGTGCCAGCAGCCACCCTGGAGGACTAGCGGGAGGAGGTGGGGCCAACGTCCTGACTTTC | CASSHPGGLAGGGGANVLTF | TRBD2 | TRBJ2-6 | few | TRBV3-1/TRBV3-2
TGCGCCAGCAGTGTTCGGGACTACCCTCCTCAAAGCGTCGAGCAGTACTTC | CASSVRDYPPQSVEQYF | TRBD2 | TRBJ2-7 | few | TRBV10-1
TGTGCCAGCAGTTTAGGGACTAGCGGGATAGGGTCCGGGGAGCTGTTTTTT | CASSLGTSGIGSGELFF | TRBD2 | TRBJ2-2 | few | TRBV28
TGTGCCAGCAGCCAGACTGGGGCCAACGTCCTGACTTTC | CASSQTGANVLTF | NA | TRBJ2-6 | NA | TRBV2
TGTGCCAGTAGTACACAGGGGGCGCCGGATACGCAGTATTTT | CASSTQGAPDTQYF | TRBD1 | TRBJ2-3 | few | TRBV19
TGTGCCAGCAGCCTGGGAGGGGACGGAAACACCATATATTTT | CASSLGGDGNTIYF | NA | TRBJ1-3 | NA | TRBV11-1
TGTGCCAGCAGTTTGGGACTAGCGGGAGGTGAGTCCTACGAGCAGTACTTC | CASSLGLAGGESYEQYF | TRBD2 | TRBJ2-7 | NA | TRBV7-9
TGTGCCAGCAGCCCACGGGCCCGGGACAGGGGTTATGGCTACACCTTC | CASSPRARDRGYGYTF | TRBD1 | TRBJ1-2 | NA | TRBV7-2
TGTGCCAGCAGCTTGGAGAGTACCACCTACGAGCAGTACTTC | CASSLESTTYEQYF | NA | TRBJ2-7 | NA | TRBV5-6
TGCGCCAGCAGCTTGGCGACAGGGCCCTCCTACGAGCAGTACTTC | CASSLATGPSYEQYF | TRBD1 | TRBJ2-7 | NA | TRBV5-1
TGTGCCAGCTCCCGCACCGACCTAATAGGGGGCGGAGAGACCCAGTACTTC | CASSRTDLIGGGETQYF | TRBD1 | TRBJ2-5 | NA | TRBV18
TGTGCCAGCAGGGCAACAGGGGGGGTCTATGGCTACACCTTC | CASRATGGVYGYTF | TRBD1 | TRBJ1-2 | NA | TRBV6-5
TGTGCCAGCAGCCCAGGACAGGTGGGATATGGCTACACCTTC | CASSPGQVGYGYTF | TRBD1 | TRBJ1-2 | medium-sized | TRBV3-1/TRBV3-2
TGTGCCAGCAGAAATGGGGGGATATTGGCCTACGAGCAGTACTTC | CASRNGGILAYEQYF | NA | TRBJ2-7 | NA | TRBV6-5
TGTGCCAGTATTGGGGTAGCGGGGGGCAATGAGCAGTTCTTC | CASIGVAGGNEQFF | TRBD2 | TRBJ2-1 | NA | TRBV19
TGTGCCAGCAGCTTAGAGCCCTTGGGGGGGGGAAACATTCAGTACTTC | CASSLEPLGGGNIQYF | TRBD2 | TRBJ2-4 | NA | TRBV7-2
TGTGCCAGCAGCTCGCCGGGACTAGACTTGGCCCAAAATCAGCCCCAGCATTTT | CASSSPGLDLAQNQPQHF | NA | TRBJ1-5 | NA | TRBV7-8
TGTGCCAGCAGTTACTCGAGAGCAAACACCGGGGAGCTGTTTTTT | CASSYSRANTGELFF | NA | TRBJ2-2 | NA | TRBV6-2/TRBV6-3
TGTGCCAGCAGCTTACAAGGCGGGAGTAAGTACGAGCAGTACTTC | CASSLQGGSKYEQYF | TRBD2 | TRBJ2-7 | NA | TRBV7-6
TGCGCCAGCAGCTATCAGGACAGGGGGCGCGGGGCTTCACCCCTCCACTTT | CASSYQDRGRGASPLHF | TRBD1 | TRBJ1-6 | NA | TRBV5-1
TGTGCCAGCACCGGAAAAGGGAGGGGGGCTCCGAATTCACCCCTCCACTTT | CASTGKGRGAPNSPLHF | NA | TRBJ1-6 | NA | TRBV21-1
TGTGCCAGTAGTTCTTCAGGGACAGGGGCAGGGGTGGCGGGAGAGAGGGGGAAGACCCAGTACTTC | CASSSSGTGAGVAGERGKTQYF | TRBD1 | TRBJ2-5 | NA | TRBV19
TGTGCCAGCAGCGTAGAGTCAGGGCAAGAGACCCAGTACTTC | CASSVESGQETQYF | NA | TRBJ2-5 | once | TRBV9
TGTGCCACCAGTGACTCCGGGACAGGGGGCAGTGAGCAGTTCTTC | CATSDSGTGGSEQFF | TRBD1 | TRBJ2-1 | NA | TRBV24-1
TGCGCCAGCAGCCAAGATTGGGCGGACAGGGCGTACTTC | CASSQDWADRAYF | TRBD1 | TRBJ2-7 | NA | TRBV4-1
TGTGCCAGCAGTTTATGGAGTTCTGCTACTAATGAAAAACTGTTTTTT | CASSLWSSATNEKLFF | NA | TRBJ1-4 | NA | TRBV28
TGTGCCAGCAGCACCGGACAGGGGTATACAGATACGCAGTATTTT | CASSTGQGYTDTQYF | TRBD1 | TRBJ2-3 | NA | TRBV7-2
TGTGCCAGTACCAAGGAACAGACAAGCCCCATATATTTT | CASTKEQTSPIYF | NA | TRBJ1-3 | NA | TRBV19
TGTGCCAGCAGTTACCGCCACCTGACAGATTCACCCCTCCACTTT | CASSYRHLTDSPLHF | NA | TRBJ1-6 | NA | TRBV6-2/TRBV6-3